These 6 T cell receptor beta chains originate from one sample sequenced in a study of CD8+CD57+ T cells in acquired aplastic anemia. By flow cytometry, patients selected for sequencing had shown an expansion of CD8+CD57+ cells. TCR beta VDJ and CDR3 profiling used genomic DNA as template. TCRdb analysed the reads with MiXCR anew, one entry per CDR3 protein. The sample lists approximately 130,000 distinct CDR3 sequences; roughly 55% were seen once. The specimen was sorted CD4+, CD8+, or CD8+CD57+ T cells (not recorded which) from PBMCs. The receptor set was obtained from a human donor with aplastic anemia.

This clonotype was seen many times. The J gene is TRBJ2-5, the V gene TRBV2; the match to TRBD2 covers 14 bases. The germline V gene has CDR1 SNHLY and CDR2 FYNNEI. This CDR3 contains 19 residues. V trimming: 6 bases; J trimming: 1 base; junction bases outside the gene matches: 13. As DNA, the CDR3 is TGTGCCAGCAGCGACACAGAAGGGACTAGCGGGAGATTCCAAGAGACCCAGTACTTC. It specifies CASSDTEGTSGRFQETQYF.

This clonotype was observed at least ten times. The chain links TRBV20-1 to TRBJ2-2; D not resolved. This CDR3 has 13 amino acids. Per germline, CDR1 DFQATT and CDR2 SNEGSKA (reference sequence). Deletions cut 3 bases from V and 0 bases from J, with 5 bases between. The CDR3 coding sequence is TGCAGTGCTAGTTCCCCGAACACCGGGGAGCTGTTTTTT. Protein product: CSASSPNTGELFF.

In its sample, this clonotype was seen many times. The V and J genes are TRBV10-2 and TRBJ2-7; TRBD2 is a possible D gene (5 bases). CDR3 length: 15 residues. V gave up 3 bases and J gave up 0 bases, with 12 bases separating them. Germline V gives CDR1 WSHSY, CDR2 SAAADI. The CDR3 here is CASSDVEGSSYEQYF. In DNA form, the CDR3 reads TGCGCCAGCAGTGATGTAGAGGGTAGCTCCTACGAGCAGTACTTC.

The V and J genes are TRBV9 and TRBJ1-1; D is possibly TRBD1 (5 bases). V was cut by 2 bases and J by 3 bases, with 11 bases left in between. Germline V gene sequence: CDR1 SGDLS, CDR2 YYNGEE. The CDR3 length is 14 residues. As DNA, the CDR3 is TGTGCCAGCAGCGTTGGGGGGTTCGACACTGAAGCTTTCTTT. This gives the protein CASSVGGFDTEAFF.

The rearrangement joins TRBV25-1 to TRBJ1-4; 8 nucleotides align to TRBD1. Germline-derived CDR1 and CDR2 are MGHDK and SYGVNS. The CDR3 loop spans 16 amino acids. V lost 2 bases to trimming and J lost 2 bases; unmatched junction nucleotides: 4. The CDR3 spells CASSERQGLTNEKLFF. In DNA, the CDR3 is TGTGCCAGCAGTGAACGACAGGGGCTCACTAATGAAAAACTGTTTTTT.

The CDR3 is CATSDHTSDTQYF. The CDR3 DNA reads TGTGCCACCAGTGACCATACTTCAGATACGCAGTATTTT. The chain carries TRBV24-1 and TRBJ2-3; D is unclear. V was shortened by 4 bases and J by 4 bases, with 8 bases between the two germline ends. In germline, CDR1 is KGHDR, CDR2 SFDVKD. The CDR3 sequence is 13 residues long.